The clone carrying this T cell receptor (beta chain) came up many times. What it recognizes is unknown. The data were obtained in a study of response to subunit inactivated influenza vaccine. V dropped 1 base and J dropped 5 bases, with 12 bases sitting between them. The germline CDR1 and CDR2 sequences are SGHTA and FQGNSA. The CDR3 totals 15 residues. TCRdb used MiXCR to reprocess the RT-PCR reads, holding one entry per CDR3 protein. Of roughly 570,000 distinct CDR3 sequences in the sample, 10% to 15% are singletons; the top ten hold less than 15%. Study-level points and caveats: Few additional T cells are recruited per seasonal influenza vaccination, authors suggested.

Sequencing used PBMCs from blood, obtained 35 to 45 days after vaccination. The receptor comes from a man aged 45-65 years who received an inactivated influenza vaccine. The V and J genes are TRBV7-2 and TRBJ2-1, with a tentative D call TRBD1 (6 bases). CDR3 in amino acids: CASSLVSRGNNEQFF. As DNA, the CDR3 is TGTGCCAGCAGCTTAGTATCCAGGGGAAACAATGAGCAGTTCTTC. Full variable domain (missing parts from reference TRBV7-2 and TRBJ2-1): GAGVSQSPSNKVTEKGKDVELRCDPISGHTALYWYRQSLGQGLEFLIYFQGNSAPDKSGLPSDRFSAERTGGSVSTLTIQRTQQEDSAVYLCASSLVSRGNNEQFFGPGTRLTVL.